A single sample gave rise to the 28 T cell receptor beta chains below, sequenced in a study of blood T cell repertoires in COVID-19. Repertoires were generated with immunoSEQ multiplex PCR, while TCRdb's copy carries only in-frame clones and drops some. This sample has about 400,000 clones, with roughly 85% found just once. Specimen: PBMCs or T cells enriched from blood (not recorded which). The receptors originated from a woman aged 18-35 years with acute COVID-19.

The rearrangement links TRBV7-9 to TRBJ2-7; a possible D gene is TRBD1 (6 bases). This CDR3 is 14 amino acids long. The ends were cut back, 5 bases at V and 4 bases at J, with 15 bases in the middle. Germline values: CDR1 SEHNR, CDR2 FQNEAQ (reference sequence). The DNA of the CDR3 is TGTGCCAGCAGCCACCGGGACAATAGATACGAGCAGTACTTC. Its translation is CASSHRDNRYEQYF. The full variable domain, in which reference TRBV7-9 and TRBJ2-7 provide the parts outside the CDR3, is DTGVSQNPRHKITKRGQNVTFRCDPISEHNRLYWYRQTLGQGPEFLTYFQNEAQLEKSRLLSDRFSAERPKGSFSTLEIQRTEQGDSAMYLCASSHRDNRYEQYFGPGTRLTVT.

In DNA, the CDR3 is TGTGCCATCACCACGGACAGATCTTCACCCCTCCACTTT. It yields the protein CAITTDRSSPLHF. The V and J genes are TRBV10-3 and TRBJ1-6, with D possibly being TRBD1 (6 bases). CDR3 size: 13 residues. Germline lookup yields CDR1 ENHRY and CDR2 SYGVKD. V shed 7 bases and J shed 9 bases, with 13 bases lying between them.

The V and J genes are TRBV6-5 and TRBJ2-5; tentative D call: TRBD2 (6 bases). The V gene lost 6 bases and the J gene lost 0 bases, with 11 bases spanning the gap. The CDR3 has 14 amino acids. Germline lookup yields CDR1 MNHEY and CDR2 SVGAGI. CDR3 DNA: TGTGCCAGCAGCGGAGGGGCGAACCAAGAGACCCAGTACTTC. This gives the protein CASSGGANQETQYF.

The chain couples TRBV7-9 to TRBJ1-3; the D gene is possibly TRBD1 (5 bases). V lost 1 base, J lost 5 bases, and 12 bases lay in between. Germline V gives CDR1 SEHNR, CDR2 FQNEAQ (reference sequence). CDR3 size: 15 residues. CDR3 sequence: CASSLGRASRNTIYF. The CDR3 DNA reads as TGTGCCAGCAGCTTAGGCAGGGCATCGAGAAACACCATATATTTT.

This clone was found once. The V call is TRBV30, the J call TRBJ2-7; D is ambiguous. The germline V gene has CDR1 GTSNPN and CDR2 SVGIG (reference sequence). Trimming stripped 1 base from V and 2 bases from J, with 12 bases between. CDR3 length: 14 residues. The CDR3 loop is CAWSGGSQTYEQYF. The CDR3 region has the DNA TGTGCCTGGAGTGGTGGTAGCCAAACCTACGAGCAGTACTTC.

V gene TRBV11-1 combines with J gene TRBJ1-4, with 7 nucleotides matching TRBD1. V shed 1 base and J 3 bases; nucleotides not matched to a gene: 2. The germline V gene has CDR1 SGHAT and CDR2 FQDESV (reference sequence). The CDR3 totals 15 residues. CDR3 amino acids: CASSLEGQANEKLFF. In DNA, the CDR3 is TGTGCCAGCAGCTTAGAAGGACAGGCTAATGAAAAACTGTTTTTT.

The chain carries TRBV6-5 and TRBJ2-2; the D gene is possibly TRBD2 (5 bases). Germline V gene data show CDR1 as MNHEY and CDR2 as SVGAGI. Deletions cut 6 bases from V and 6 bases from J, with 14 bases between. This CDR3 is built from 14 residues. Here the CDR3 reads CASRDAPSSGELFF. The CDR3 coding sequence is TGTGCCAGCAGGGACGCGCCTAGCTCCGGGGAGCTGTTTTTT.

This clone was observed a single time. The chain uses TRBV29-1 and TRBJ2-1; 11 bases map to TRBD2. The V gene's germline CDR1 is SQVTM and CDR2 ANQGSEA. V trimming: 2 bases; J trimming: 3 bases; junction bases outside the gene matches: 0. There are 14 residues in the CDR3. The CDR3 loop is CSVELAGGYNEQFF. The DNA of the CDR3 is TGCAGCGTTGAACTAGCGGGGGGCTACAATGAGCAGTTCTTC.

The CDR3 loop is CASSRGAGGDTGELFF. The CDR3 DNA follows: TGTGCCAGCAGCCGGGGGGCGGGAGGGGACACCGGGGAGCTGTTTTTT. This chain uses TRBV5-4 with TRBJ2-2, with 9 bases that match TRBD2. The V segment lost 4 bases and the J segment 3 bases; nucleotides outside the gene matches: 7. This CDR3 comprises 16 residues. Per the germline V gene, CDR1 is SGHNT and CDR2 is YYREEE (reference sequence).

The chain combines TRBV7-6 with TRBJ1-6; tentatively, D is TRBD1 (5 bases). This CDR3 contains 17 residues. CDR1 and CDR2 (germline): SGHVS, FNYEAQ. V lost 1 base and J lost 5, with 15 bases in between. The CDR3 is CASSLGTRRKDNSPLHF. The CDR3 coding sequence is TGTGCCAGCAGCTTAGGGACACGCAGAAAAGATAATTCACCCCTCCACTTT.

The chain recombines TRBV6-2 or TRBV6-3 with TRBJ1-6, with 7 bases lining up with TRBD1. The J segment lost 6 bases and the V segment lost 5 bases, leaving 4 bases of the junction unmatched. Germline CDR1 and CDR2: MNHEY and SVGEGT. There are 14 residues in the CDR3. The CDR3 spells CASSQDRVNSPLHF. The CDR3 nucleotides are TGTGCCAGCAGTCAAGACAGGGTTAATTCACCCCTCCACTTT.

Written as DNA, the CDR3 is TGTGCCAGTAGTATGGGGGGGGCGAAAGAGACCCAGTACTTC. It translates to CASSMGGAKETQYF. The rearrangement joins TRBV19 to TRBJ2-5, with D maybe TRBD2 (7 bases). Trimming removed 3 bases from V and 3 bases from J, with 11 bases in between. CDR3 size: 14 residues. CDR1 and CDR2 (germline): LNHDA, SQIVND (reference sequence).

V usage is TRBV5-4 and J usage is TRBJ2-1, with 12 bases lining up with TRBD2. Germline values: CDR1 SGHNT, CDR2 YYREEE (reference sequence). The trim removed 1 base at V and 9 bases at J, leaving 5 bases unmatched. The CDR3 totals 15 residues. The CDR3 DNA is TGTGCCAGCAGCTTGAGACTAGCGGGAGCAACTGAGCAGTTCTTC. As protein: CASSLRLAGATEQFF.

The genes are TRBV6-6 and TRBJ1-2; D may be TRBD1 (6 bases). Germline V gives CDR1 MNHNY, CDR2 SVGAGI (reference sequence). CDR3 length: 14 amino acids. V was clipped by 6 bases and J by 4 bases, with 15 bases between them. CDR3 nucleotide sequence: TGTGCCAGCAGGGCACGGACAGAACTCTATGGCTACACCTTC. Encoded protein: CASRARTELYGYTF.

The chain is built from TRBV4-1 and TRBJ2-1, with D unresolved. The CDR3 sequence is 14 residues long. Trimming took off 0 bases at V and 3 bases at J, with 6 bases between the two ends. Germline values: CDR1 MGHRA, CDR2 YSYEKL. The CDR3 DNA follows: TGCGCCAGCAGCCAAGATCGGGTCTACAATGAGCAGTTCTTC. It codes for CASSQDRVYNEQFF.

For the CDR3, the DNA is TGTGCCAGCAGCTTATTGCACAACGGGGAACGCACAGATACGCAGTATTTT. It codes for CASSLLHNGERTDTQYF. The chain combines TRBV7-8 with TRBJ2-3, with D tentatively TRBD2 (5 bases). V lost 2 bases and J 1 base, leaving 16 bases between the germline ends. The CDR3 is 17 amino acids. The V gene's germline CDR1 is SGHVS and CDR2 FQNEAQ.

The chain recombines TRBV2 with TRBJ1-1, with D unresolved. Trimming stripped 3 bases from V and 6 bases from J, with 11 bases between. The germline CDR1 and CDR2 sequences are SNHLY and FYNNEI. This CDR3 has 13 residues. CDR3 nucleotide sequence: TGTGCCAGCAGTGATCACATGAGGGCTGAAGCTTTCTTT. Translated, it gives CASSDHMRAEAFF.

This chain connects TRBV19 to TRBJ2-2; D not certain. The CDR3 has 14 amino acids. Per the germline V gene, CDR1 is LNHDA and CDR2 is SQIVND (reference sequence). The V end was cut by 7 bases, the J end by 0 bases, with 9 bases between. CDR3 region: CASISYSNTGELFF. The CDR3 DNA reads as TGTGCCAGTATCTCCTACTCGAACACCGGGGAGCTGTTTTTT.

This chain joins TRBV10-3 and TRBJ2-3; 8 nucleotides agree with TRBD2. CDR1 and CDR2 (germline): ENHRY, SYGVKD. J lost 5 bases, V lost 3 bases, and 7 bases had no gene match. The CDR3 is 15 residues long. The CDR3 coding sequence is TGTGCCATCAGTGAACGGGGGGGCGCCGGAGATACGCAGTATTTT. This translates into CAISERGGAGDTQYF.

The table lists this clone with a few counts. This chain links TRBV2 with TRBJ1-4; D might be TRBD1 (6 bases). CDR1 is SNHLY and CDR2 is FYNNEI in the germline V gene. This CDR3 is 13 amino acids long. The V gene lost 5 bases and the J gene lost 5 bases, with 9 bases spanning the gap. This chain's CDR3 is CASSWTANEKLFF. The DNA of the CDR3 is TGTGCCAGCAGTTGGACAGCGAATGAAAAACTGTTTTTT.

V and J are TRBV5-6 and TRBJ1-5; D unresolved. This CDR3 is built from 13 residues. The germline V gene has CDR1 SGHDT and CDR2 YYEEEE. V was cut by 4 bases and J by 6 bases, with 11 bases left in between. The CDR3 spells CASSVAAGQPQHF. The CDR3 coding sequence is TGTGCCAGCAGCGTAGCGGCGGGTCAGCCCCAGCATTTT. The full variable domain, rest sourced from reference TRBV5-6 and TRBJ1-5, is DAGVTQSPTHLIKTRGQQVTLRCSPKSGHDTVSWYQQALGQGPQFIFQYYEEEERQRGNFPDRFSGHQFPNYSSELNVNALLLGDSALYLCASSVAAGQPQHFGDGTRLSIL.

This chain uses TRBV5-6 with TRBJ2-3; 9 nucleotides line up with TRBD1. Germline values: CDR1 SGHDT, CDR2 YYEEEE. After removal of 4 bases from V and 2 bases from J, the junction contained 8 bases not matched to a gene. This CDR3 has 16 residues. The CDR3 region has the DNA TGTGCCAGCAGCCGCACACAGGGGGCCTACACAGATACGCAGTATTTT. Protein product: CASSRTQGAYTDTQYF.

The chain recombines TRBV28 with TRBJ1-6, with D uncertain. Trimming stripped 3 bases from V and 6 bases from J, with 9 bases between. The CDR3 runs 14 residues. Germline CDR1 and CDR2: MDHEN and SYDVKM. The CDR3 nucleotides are TGTGCCAGCAGTTTTCGGGTGGGTAATTCACCCCTCCACTTT. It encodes CASSFRVGNSPLHF.

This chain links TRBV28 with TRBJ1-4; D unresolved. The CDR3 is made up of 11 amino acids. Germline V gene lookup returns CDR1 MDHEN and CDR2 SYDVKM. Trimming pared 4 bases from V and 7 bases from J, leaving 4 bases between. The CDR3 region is CASSSIEKLFF. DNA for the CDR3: TGTGCCAGCAGTTCAATTGAAAAACTGTTTTTT.

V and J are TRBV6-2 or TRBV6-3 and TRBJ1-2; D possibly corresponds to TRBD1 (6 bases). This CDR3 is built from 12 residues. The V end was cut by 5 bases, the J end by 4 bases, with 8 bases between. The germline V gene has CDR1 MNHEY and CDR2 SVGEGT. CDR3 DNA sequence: TGTGCCAGCAGTGAGGACAGCTATGGCTACACCTTC. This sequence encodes CASSEDSYGYTF.

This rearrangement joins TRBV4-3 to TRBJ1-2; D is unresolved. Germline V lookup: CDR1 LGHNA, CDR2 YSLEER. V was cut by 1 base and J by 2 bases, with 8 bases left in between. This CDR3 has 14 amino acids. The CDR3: CASSQVGRNYGYTF. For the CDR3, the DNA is TGCGCCAGCAGCCAAGTTGGCAGAAACTATGGCTACACCTTC.

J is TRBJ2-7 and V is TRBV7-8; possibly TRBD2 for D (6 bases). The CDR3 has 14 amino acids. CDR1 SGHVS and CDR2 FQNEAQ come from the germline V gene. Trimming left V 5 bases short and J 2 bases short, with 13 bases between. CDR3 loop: CASSHGLQPYEQYF. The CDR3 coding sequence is TGTGCCAGCAGCCACGGACTACAACCCTACGAGCAGTACTTC.

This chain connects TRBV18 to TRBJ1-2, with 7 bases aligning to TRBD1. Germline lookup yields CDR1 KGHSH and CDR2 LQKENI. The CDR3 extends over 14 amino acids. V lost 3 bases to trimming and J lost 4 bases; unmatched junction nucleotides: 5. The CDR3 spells CASSPQTGPYGYTF. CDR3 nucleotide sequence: TGTGCCAGCTCACCTCAGACAGGGCCCTATGGCTACACCTTC.